These 20 T cell receptor beta chains were all obtained from the same sample, sequenced in a study of cytomegalovirus exposure and HLA in healthy donors. The PCR was carried out with 60 Vbeta primers and 13 Jbeta primers. Repertoires were generated with immunoSEQ multiplex PCR, while TCRdb's copy carries only in-frame clones and drops some. In the table there are about 250,000 clones, 72% of which are singletons. Specimen: PBMCs. All receptors derive from a female donor in good health and CMV-seronegative.

The chain is built from TRBV5-4 and TRBJ2-2; 13 bases align to TRBD2. Germline V lookup: CDR1 SGHNT, CDR2 YYREEE (reference sequence). The CDR3 sequence is 16 residues long. V dropped 0 bases and J dropped 7; count of bases not matched to a gene: 3. The CDR3, as DNA: TGTGCCAGCAGCTTGGCGGGACTAGCGGGAATCGGGGAGCTGTTTTTT. Protein sequence: CASSLAGLAGIGELFF.

The chain links TRBV7-6 to TRBJ2-1; TRBD2 matches at 9 bases. CDR1 SGHVS and CDR2 FNYEAQ come from the germline V gene. The CDR3 length is 18 residues. The V and J ends lost 5 bases and 3 bases, in that order; junction bases with no gene match: 14. The CDR3, as DNA: TGTGCCAGCAGCCCCCGCGGGGTTCTAGCGGGAATCTACAATGAGCAGTTCTTC. Translation gives CASSPRGVLAGIYNEQFF.

On this clone: At one end the junction does not follow the germline gene, possibly because of a read error. This chain's CDR3 is CSSRKSLAGGLYNEQFF. DNA of the CDR3: TGTTCCAGCAGAAAATCCCTAGCGGGAGGGCTGTACAATGAGCAGTTCTTC. The chain combines TRBV7-9 with TRBJ2-1; 12 nucleotides align to TRBD2. Germline V CDR1 and CDR2: SEHNR, FQNEAQ (reference sequence). This CDR3 region has 17 residues.

For this clone: Other DNA sequences from this sample encode an identical CDR3 as well. V usage is TRBV7-7 and J usage is TRBJ2-5, with D hard to call. Deletions cut 1 base from V and 4 bases from J, with 7 bases between. The CDR3 length is 13 residues. The V gene's germline CDR1 is SSHAT and CDR2 FNYEAQ (reference sequence). The CDR3 here is CASSLGQSETQYF. DNA for the CDR3: TGTGCCAGCAGCTTAGGGCAATCAGAGACCCAGTACTTC.

About this clone: The same CDR3 also results from other DNA sequences found in this sample. The V gene is TRBV7-9, the J gene TRBJ2-1, with 8 bases aligning to TRBD1. Germline lookup yields CDR1 SEHNR and CDR2 FQNEAQ (reference sequence). The CDR3 loop spans 15 amino acids. The junction had 3 bases not matched to a gene; V was cut back by 5 bases and J by 0 bases. This chain's CDR3 is CASSPTGGSYNEQFF. The DNA for the CDR3 is TGTGCCAGCAGCCCCACAGGGGGCTCCTACAATGAGCAGTTCTTC. The full variable domain, its missing parts supplied by reference TRBV7-9 and TRBJ2-1, is DTGVSQNPRHKITKRGQNVTFRCDPISEHNRLYWYRQTLGQGPEFLTYFQNEAQLEKSRLLSDRFSAERPKGSFSTLEIQRTEQGDSAMYLCASSPTGGSYNEQFFGPGTRLTVL.

The chain combines TRBV2 with TRBJ1-2, with D perhaps TRBD1 (5 bases). V dropped 6 bases and J dropped 2 bases, with 13 bases sitting between them. The length of the CDR3 is 14 residues. Germline CDR1 SNHLY, CDR2 FYNNEI. The CDR3 is CASRDATANYGYTF. The CDR3 DNA is TGTGCCAGCAGAGACGCGACAGCCAACTATGGCTACACCTTC.

The chain carries TRBV9 and TRBJ1-6; 12 nucleotides match TRBD1. CDR1 is SGDLS and CDR2 is YYNGEE in the germline V gene. With V trimmed by 0 bases and J by 14 bases, 9 bases remained unmatched. This CDR3 region has 16 residues. The CDR3 DNA is TGTGCCAGCAGCGTAGAATCCGGGACAGGGGGCTACACCCTCCACTTT. This codes for CASSVESGTGGYTLHF.

The chain links TRBV11-3 to TRBJ2-7; tentatively, D is TRBD1 (6 bases). Germline lookup yields CDR1 SGHNT and CDR2 YENEEA. CDR3 length equals 12 residues. Trimming pared 10 bases from V and 2 bases from J, leaving 12 bases between. Here the CDR3 reads CANGEGAYEQYF. The CDR3 coding sequence is TGTGCCAACGGTGAGGGGGCCTACGAGCAGTACTTC.

This chain connects TRBV11-3 to TRBJ2-2, with 10 bases that match TRBD1. With 4 bases clipped from V and 8 bases from J, the junction kept 10 bases outside the gene matches. Per germline, CDR1 SGHNT and CDR2 YENEEA. The CDR3 sequence is 16 residues long. The CDR3 DNA is TGTGCCAGCAGCTCTCCGGGGACAGGGGAGATGGGGGAGCTGTTTTTT. Protein product: CASSSPGTGEMGELFF.

Written as DNA, the CDR3 is TGTGCCAGCAGCTTAGGTGGGGCGCCGGGAAACACCATATATTTT. It translates to CASSLGGAPGNTIYF. The rearrangement joins TRBV7-2 to TRBJ1-3; D may be TRBD1 (5 bases). The CDR3 sequence is 15 residues long. Germline V gene sequence: CDR1 SGHTA, CDR2 FQGNSA. V gave up 1 base and J gave up 4 bases, with 11 bases separating them.

V usage is TRBV10-1 and J usage is TRBJ2-2; TRBD1 aligns across 9 bases. This CDR3 is built from 16 residues. Looked up from germline, CDR1 is WNHNN and CDR2 is SYGVQD (reference sequence). With V trimmed by 3 bases and J by 5 bases, 7 bases remained unmatched. CDR3 coding DNA: TGCGCCAGCAGTGAAGGACAGGGGCGGGTTACCGGGGAGCTGTTTTTT. This translates into CASSEGQGRVTGELFF.

This rearrangement joins TRBV2 to TRBJ1-5; a weak D match, TRBD1 (5 bases). The CDR3 spans 16 residues. The germline V gene has CDR1 SNHLY and CDR2 FYNNEI. The ends were cut back, 2 bases at V and 4 bases at J, with 15 bases in the middle. The chain's CDR3 is CASSELAGPRNQPQHF. In nucleotides, the CDR3 is TGTGCCAGCAGTGAACTCGCAGGGCCTCGGAATCAGCCCCAGCATTTT. The entire variable domain, with the rest obtained from reference TRBV2 and TRBJ1-5, is as follows: EPEVTQTPSHQVTQMGQEVILRCVPISNHLYFYWYRQILGQKVEFLVSFYNNEISEKSEIFDDQFSVERPDGSNFTLKIRSTKLEDSAMYFCASSELAGPRNQPQHFGDGTRLSIL.

The chain is built from TRBV6-1 and TRBJ1-1, with D possibly being TRBD1 (5 bases). Trimming left V 0 bases short and J 8 bases short, with 13 bases between. In germline, CDR1 is MNHNS, CDR2 SASEGT. This CDR3 is built from 14 residues. The CDR3 DNA is TGTGCCAGCAGTGAAGCGGGACTATACCTCGAAGCTTTCTTT. It encodes CASSEAGLYLEAFF.

The chain links TRBV19 to TRBJ1-5; 7 bases agree with TRBD1. CDR3 length equals 16 residues. V gave up 10 bases and J gave up 6 bases; unmatched junction bases: 18. Germline values: CDR1 LNHDA, CDR2 SQIVND (reference sequence). This chain's CDR3 is CATSDFGQGDTQPQHF. CDR3 bases: TGTGCCACTAGCGATTTCGGGCAGGGGGACACTCAGCCCCAGCATTTT.

This clone was seen a few times. J is TRBJ2-2 and V is TRBV7-3, with 7 bases matching TRBD2. J gave up 1 base and V 1 base, and 9 bases lay outside the gene matches. Per the germline V gene, CDR1 is SGHTA and CDR2 is FQGTGA. This CDR3 contains 18 residues. This chain's CDR3 is CASSLIPIAGGNTGELFF. DNA for the CDR3: TGTGCCAGCAGCTTAATTCCCATAGCGGGTGGGAACACCGGGGAGCTGTTTTTT.

This clone has only a few counts. The chain carries TRBV5-1 and TRBJ2-5, with D unclear. V was cut by 3 bases and J by 2 bases, with 5 bases left in between. Per the germline V gene, CDR1 is SGHRS and CDR2 is YFSETQ. CDR3 size: 12 residues. DNA of the CDR3: TGCGCCAGCAGCTACACACAAGAGACCCAGTACTTC. This gives the protein CASSYTQETQYF.

This chain links TRBV11-2 with TRBJ1-2; tentative D call: TRBD1 (6 bases). The V end lost 0 bases, the J end lost 8 bases, and 10 bases lay between the germline ends. CDR3 length: 13 residues. Germline V lookup: CDR1 SGHAT, CDR2 FQNNGV. The CDR3 nucleotides read TGTGCCAGCAGCTTAGAGGGGGCGAACGGCTACACCTTC. Encoded protein: CASSLEGANGYTF.

The chain recombines TRBV19 with TRBJ1-2; D remains ambiguous. The CDR3 spans 12 residues. Germline-derived CDR1 and CDR2 are LNHDA and SQIVND (reference sequence). V was pared by 5 bases and J by 3 bases, with 7 bases between. This CDR3 reads CASSQQYYGYTF. DNA of the CDR3: TGTGCCAGTAGTCAACAGTACTATGGCTACACCTTC.

The chain carries TRBV11-2 and TRBJ2-3; D gene unclear. This CDR3 contains 13 residues. V dropped 5 bases and J dropped 0 bases, with 6 bases sitting between them. Per germline, CDR1 SGHAT and CDR2 FQNNGV. As DNA, the CDR3 is TGTGCCAGCAGCCCCTATAGCACAGATACGCAGTATTTT. Protein product: CASSPYSTDTQYF.

The chain recombines TRBV21-1 with TRBJ1-3. TRBV21-1 is shown as a pseudogene. This CDR3 comprises 17 residues. The CDR3 region has the DNA TGTGCCAGCAGCAAGGGGGAGGAACGCGAGCGTGGAAACACCATATATTTT. Translation: CASSKGEERERGNTIYF.